The 12 T cell receptor beta chains below were found in one sample sequenced in a study of immune aging and cytomegalovirus after organ transplant. These receptors have no known antigen. Time point indicated: five sample-tagged time points from pre-transplant (day -1) to day 368 post-transplant, pooled. A microwell BD Rhapsody targeted mRNA and AbSeq workflow captured the cells and built the libraries. TCRdb re-derived calls from the single-cell sequencing reads in MiXCR, one entry per CDR3 protein. Among roughly 23,000 distinct CDR3 sequences listed, about a third were seen once. The specimen was CMV peptide-activated CD4+ and CD8+ T cells sorted from blood, collected at five time points, pooled. Subset of the sample: sorted CD8+CD137+ and CD4+CD154+ T cells after 12 to 13 h CMV IE-1 peptide stimulation. The receptors stem from a female donor who had a heart transplant and CMV viremia.

Many counts were recorded for this clonotype. This sequence joins TRBV6-5 and TRBJ2-7; 16 nucleotides match TRBD2. This CDR3 is built from 17 residues. V lost 6 bases and J lost 4; bases outside the gene matches: 9. CDR1 MNHEY and CDR2 SVGAGI come from the germline V gene. The CDR3 nucleotides read TGTGCCAGCAGCGGGACTAGCGGGAGGGCCCTTCGTTACGAGCAGTACTTC. Translated: CASSGTSGRALRYEQYF.

The sample holds a few counts of this clonotype. The CDR3 end shows no conserved phenylalanine or tryptophan, and so a read error is likely. The chain carries TRBV5-1 and TRBJ1-1; TRBD1 agrees at 7 bases. This CDR3 contains 14 residues. The germline V gene encodes CDR1 SGHRS and CDR2 YFSETQ. The CDR3 here is CASSLEGQNTEAFS. The CDR3 nucleotides are TGCGCCAGCAGCTTGGAGGGACAGAACACGGAAGCTTTCTCT.

V and J are TRBV7-9 and TRBJ2-1; D gene uncertain. V was trimmed by 2 bases and J by 10 bases, leaving 12 bases between them. Germline V CDR1 and CDR2: SEHNR, FQNEAQ (reference sequence). This CDR3 comprises 13 residues. This CDR3 is CASSLNLAVEQFF. CDR3 DNA: TGTGCCAGCAGCTTAAATCTGGCGGTAGAGCAGTTCTTC. The full variable domain, its missing parts supplied by reference TRBV7-9 and TRBJ2-1, is DTGVSQNPRHKITKRGQNVTFRCDPISEHNRLYWYRQTLGQGPEFLTYFQNEAQLEKSRLLSDRFSAERPKGSFSTLEIQRTEQGDSAMYLCASSLNLAVEQFFGPGTRLTVL.

This clonotype was seen a few times. The chain links TRBV6-1 to TRBJ1-5, with 9 bases matching TRBD1. CDR1 and CDR2 from the germline V gene are MNHNS and SASEGT. Germline trimming cut 2 bases from V and 7 bases from J; bases unmatched to any gene: 6. The CDR3 extends over 15 amino acids. As DNA, the CDR3 is TGTGCCAGCAGTGAAAACCCGACAGGGGGACAGCCCCAGCATTTT. It specifies CASSENPTGGQPQHF.

This chain links TRBV25-1 with TRBJ1-6; no reliable D call. The CDR3 covers 14 residues. The ends were cut back, 6 bases at V and 8 bases at J, with 14 bases in the middle. Germline V gene sequence: CDR1 MGHDK, CDR2 SYGVNS. The CDR3 reads CASRGPVRHSPLHF. DNA of the CDR3: TGTGCCAGCAGAGGGCCTGTACGCCATTCACCCCTCCACTTT. The variable domain in full, completed from reference TRBV25-1 and TRBJ1-6, reads EADIYQTPRYLVIGTGKKITLECSQTMGHDKMYWYQQDPGMELHLIHYSYGVNSTEKGDLSSESTVSRIRTEHFPLTLESARPSHTSQYLCASRGPVRHSPLHFGNGTRLTVT.

V usage is TRBV18 and J usage is TRBJ1-4; TRBD1 matches at 7 bases. Trimming at V came to 6 bases and at J to 5 bases, leaving 3 bases not matched to a gene. The CDR3 is made up of 13 amino acids. Germline CDR1 reads KGHSH; CDR2 reads LQKENI. CDR3 region: CASSGQANEKLFF. For the CDR3, the DNA is TGTGCCAGCTCCGGACAGGCGAATGAAAAACTGTTTTTT.

The chain has TRBV6-1 and TRBJ2-1; D may be TRBD2 (6 bases). Between the trimmed V and J ends, which lost 7 bases and 6 bases, there was a span of 25 bases. This CDR3 region has 17 residues. Germline V gene lookup returns CDR1 MNHNS and CDR2 SASEGT. This CDR3 reads CASTVKGGLGRGNEQFF. The DNA of the CDR3 is TGTGCCAGCACGGTGAAGGGAGGCCTCGGAAGGGGCAATGAGCAGTTCTTC.

Note on this clonotype: A much larger clone differs by one base, so this may be a read error. The chain uses TRBV19 and TRBJ1-5; possible D gene TRBD1, 6 bases. This CDR3 is 17 amino acids long. Germline CDR1 is LNHDA and CDR2 is SQIVND (reference sequence). The CDR3 region has the DNA TGTGCCTGTAGTATGACAGGTGTGAGACGGCACAATCAGCCCCAGCATTTT. Protein: CACSMTGVRRHNQPQHF.

This clonotype was seen a handful of times. The rearrangement uses TRBV5-4 and TRBJ1-1; a possible D gene is TRBD1 (6 bases). Trimming pared 4 bases from V and 1 base from J, leaving 17 bases between. Germline loops: CDR1 SGHNT, CDR2 YYREEE (reference sequence). CDR3 length: 16 residues. The CDR3 DNA reads as TGTGCCAGCAGCCCTAGGTCCGAGACAGGGAACACTGAAGCTTTCTTT. This gives the protein CASSPRSETGNTEAFF. Together with reference TRBV5-4 and TRBJ1-1, the CDR3 gives the full variable domain: ETGVTQSPTHLIKTRGQQVTLRCSSQSGHNTVSWYQQALGQGPQFIFQYYREEENGRGNFPPRFSGLQFPNYSSELNVNALELDDSALYLCASSPRSETGNTEAFFGQGTRLTVV.

The table lists this clonotype with many counts. One end of the junction is discordant with germline, which a read error may explain. This chain links TRBV6-1 with TRBJ1-1, with a tentative D call TRBD1 (5 bases). The CDR3 length is 14 residues. CDR1 and CDR2 from the germline V gene are MNHNS and SASEGT. This chain's CDR3 is CVSSAYGQNTEAFF. In DNA, the CDR3 is TGTGTCAGCAGCGCCTACGGACAGAACACTGAAGCTTTCTTT.

This clonotype has at least ten counts. The gene calls are TRBV18 and TRBJ2-3, with TRBD2 as a possible D gene (5 bases). The CDR3 totals 13 residues. The V gene lost 3 bases and the J gene lost 4 bases, with 8 bases spanning the gap. Germline V gives CDR1 KGHSH, CDR2 LQKENI. In DNA, the CDR3 is TGTGCCAGCTCACCTCAACTAGCAGATACGCAGTATTTT. Translating it yields CASSPQLADTQYF.

In this sample, this clonotype turned up once. The V gene is TRBV27, the J gene TRBJ2-7; D unclear. CDR1 and CDR2 from the germline V gene are MNHEY and SMNVEV (reference sequence). Between the trimmed V and J ends, which lost 3 bases and 4 bases, there was a span of 16 bases. The CDR3 is 15 residues long. The CDR3 reads CASSLLAGDGYEQYF. DNA for the CDR3: TGTGCCAGCAGTTTGTTGGCAGGCGACGGATACGAGCAGTACTTC.